The next 11 T cell receptor beta chains were all read from a single sample in a study of technical replicates of blood from a few donors (dated by TCRdb to about 2017). Receptor libraries were prepared by the immunoSEQ multiplex PCR assay. TCRdb limited this immuneACCESS table to in-frame rearrangements with V and J called. A share of clones is missing; checked studies link under half to unresolved V genes, and the rest is unexplained. Counted in this sample were fewer than 60,000 clones; roughly 95% of them appeared once. The ten largest account for about 3.2% of the sample. The sequencing sample was made of PBMCs. These receptors were taken from a human donor in good health. Some clones in this sample may be carry-over from other donors' samples.

The chain links TRBV6-1 to TRBJ2-5, with a tentative D call TRBD1 (5 bases). The CDR3 covers 13 residues. Trimming took 3 bases from V and 5 from J, leaving 10 bases between them. In germline, CDR1 is MNHNS, CDR2 SASEGT. The CDR3, as DNA: TGTGCCAGCAGTGAGACAGTTTCCGAGACCCAGTACTTC. Protein sequence: CASSETVSETQYF.

V usage is TRBV6-1 and J usage is TRBJ2-7; 7 nucleotides agree with TRBD1. Germline CDR1 reads MNHNS; CDR2 reads SASEGT. The CDR3 length is 12 residues. The trim removed 10 bases at V and 2 bases at J, leaving 5 bases unmatched. CDR3 DNA: TGTGCCATTGGGACAGTTACCTACGAGCAGTACTTC. Translating it yields CAIGTVTYEQYF.

As for this clone: The same CDR3 arises from other DNA sequences in this sample as well. The chain has TRBV4-3 and TRBJ1-3, with D unclear. The CDR3 length is 15 residues. Germline-derived CDR1 and CDR2 are LGHNA and YSLEER. V was clipped by 0 bases and J by 0 bases, with 6 bases between them. CDR3 sequence: CASSQDRYSGNTIYF. The CDR3, as DNA: TGCGCCAGCAGCCAAGACAGATACTCTGGAAACACCATATATTTT.

As for this clone: Other DNA variants within this sample encode the same CDR3. The chain uses TRBV13 and TRBJ2-3; D uncertain. CDR1 is PRHDT and CDR2 is FYEKMQ in the germline V gene (reference sequence). V gave up 5 bases and J gave up 0 bases, with 6 bases separating them. The CDR3 covers 13 residues. This CDR3 is CASSKLSTDTQYF. CDR3 sequence (DNA): TGTGCCAGCAGCAAACTTAGCACAGATACGCAGTATTTT.

The chain combines TRBV4-3 with TRBJ2-7, with a possible D match to TRBD1 (6 bases). In germline, CDR1 is LGHNA, CDR2 YSLEER. V was pared by 3 bases and J by 4 bases, with 16 bases between. The CDR3 extends over 15 amino acids. CDR3 protein: CASSQEKDRRYEQYF. For the CDR3, the DNA is TGCGCCAGCAGCCAGGAAAAGGACAGAAGATACGAGCAGTACTTC.

The chain couples TRBV7-2 to TRBJ2-3; D is perhaps TRBD2 (6 bases). The length of the CDR3 is 15 residues. V was trimmed by 5 bases and J by 8 bases, leaving 20 bases between them. Per the germline V gene, CDR1 is SGHTA and CDR2 is FQGNSA. CDR3 residues: CASSAFGSGLVTQYF. The CDR3 DNA follows: TGTGCCAGCAGCGCCTTCGGGAGCGGTTTGGTTACGCAGTATTTT.

V usage is TRBV29-1 and J usage is TRBJ2-7, with 7 nucleotides matching TRBD1. V trimming: 3 bases; J trimming: 8 bases; junction bases outside the gene matches: 7. The CDR3 totals 12 residues. Germline CDR1 and CDR2: SQVTM and ANQGSEA. CDR3 bases: TGCAGCGTTGAGCCGAGACAGGGACAGCAGTACTTC. Its translation: CSVEPRQGQQYF.

The rearrangement links TRBV5-6 to TRBJ1-6; no clear D. The CDR3 extends over 15 amino acids. The germline gives CDR1 SGHDT, CDR2 YYEEEE. V was trimmed by 4 bases and J by 7 bases, leaving 15 bases between them. CDR3 bases: TGTGCCAGCAGCGTGGCCCCACCGCGGAATTCACCCCTCCACTTT. It translates to CASSVAPPRNSPLHF. The full variable domain, in which reference TRBV5-6 and TRBJ1-6 provide the parts outside the CDR3, is DAGVTQSPTHLIKTRGQQVTLRCSPKSGHDTVSWYQQALGQGPQFIFQYYEEEERQRGNFPDRFSGHQFPNYSSELNVNALLLGDSALYLCASSVAPPRNSPLHFGNGTRLTVT.

This chain connects TRBV6-4 to TRBJ2-3; possible D gene TRBD2, 6 bases. The V and J ends lost 6 bases and 1 base respectively, with 11 bases between them. The germline V gene has CDR1 MRHNA and CDR2 SNTAGT. The CDR3 sequence is 14 residues long. The CDR3 nucleotides read TGTGCCAGCAGCCCGACTAGTGGCACAGATACGCAGTATTTT. Translated: CASSPTSGTDTQYF.

This chain joins TRBV5-1 and TRBJ1-2; no clear D gene. The CDR3 is 13 amino acids. Germline V gene lookup returns CDR1 SGHRS and CDR2 YFSETQ. The V end was cut by 4 bases, the J end by 6 bases, with 13 bases between. CDR3 sequence reads: CASSKEPVNGYTF. The CDR3 DNA follows: TGCGCCAGCAGCAAGGAGCCAGTTAATGGCTACACCTTC. Full variable domain (outside the CDR3, taken from reference TRBV5-1 and TRBJ1-2): KAGVTQTPRYLIKTRGQQVTLSCSPISGHRSVSWYQQTPGQGLQFLFEYFSETQRNKGNFPGRFSGRQFSNSRSEMNVSTLELGDSALYLCASSKEPVNGYTFGSGTRLTVV.

The genes are TRBV27 and TRBJ2-7; 9 nucleotides match TRBD1. Per the germline V gene, CDR1 is MNHEY and CDR2 is SMNVEV (reference sequence). The CDR3 runs to 17 residues. Unmatched junction bases numbered 7, after V lost 1 base and J lost 0 bases. DNA for the CDR3: TGTGCCAGCAGTTTATTAACCGGGACAGGGTCCTCCTACGAGCAGTACTTC. Its protein is CASSLLTGTGSSYEQYF.